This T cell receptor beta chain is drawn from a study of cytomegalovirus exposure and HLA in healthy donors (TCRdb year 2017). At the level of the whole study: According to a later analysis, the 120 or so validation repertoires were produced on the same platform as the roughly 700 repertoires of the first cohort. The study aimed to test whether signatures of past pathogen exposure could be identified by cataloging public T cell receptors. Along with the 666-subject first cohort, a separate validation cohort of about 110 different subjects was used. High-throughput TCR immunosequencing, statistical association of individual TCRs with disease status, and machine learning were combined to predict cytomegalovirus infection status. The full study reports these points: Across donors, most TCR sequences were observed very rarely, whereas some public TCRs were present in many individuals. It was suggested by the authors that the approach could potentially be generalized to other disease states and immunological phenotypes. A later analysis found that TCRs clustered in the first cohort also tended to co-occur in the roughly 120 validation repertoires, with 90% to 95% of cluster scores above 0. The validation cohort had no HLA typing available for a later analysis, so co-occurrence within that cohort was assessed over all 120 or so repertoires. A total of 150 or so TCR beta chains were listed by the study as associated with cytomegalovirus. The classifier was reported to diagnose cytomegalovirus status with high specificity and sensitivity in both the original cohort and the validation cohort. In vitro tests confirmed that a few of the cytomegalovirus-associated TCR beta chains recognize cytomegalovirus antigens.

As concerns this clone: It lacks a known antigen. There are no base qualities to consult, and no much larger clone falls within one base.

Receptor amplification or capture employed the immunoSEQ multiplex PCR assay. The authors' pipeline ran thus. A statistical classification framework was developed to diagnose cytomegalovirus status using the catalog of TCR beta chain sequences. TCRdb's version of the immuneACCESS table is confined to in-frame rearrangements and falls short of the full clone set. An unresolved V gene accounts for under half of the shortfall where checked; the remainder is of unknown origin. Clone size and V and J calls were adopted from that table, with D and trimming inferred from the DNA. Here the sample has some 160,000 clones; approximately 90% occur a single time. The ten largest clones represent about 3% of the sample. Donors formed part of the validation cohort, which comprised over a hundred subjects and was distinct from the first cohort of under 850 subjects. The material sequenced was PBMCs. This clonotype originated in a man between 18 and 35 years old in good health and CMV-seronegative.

The sequenced DNA is TGTGCCAGCAGCGAAGGACAGGGAAGGGGATACGAGCAGTACTTC. Its protein product is CASSEGQGRGYEQYF. The rearranged chain carries TRBV14 and TRBJ2-7, and TRBD1 matches 8 of the central bases. The CDR3 holds 15 amino acids from the cysteine to the phenylalanine. CDR3 DNA only is kept here, 45 bases in frame from base 1. V is trimmed back by 5 bases and J by 4 bases, and the junction contains 10 bases that no gene match accounts for. The germline V gene specifies SGHDN as CDR1 and FVKESK as CDR2.